This T cell receptor (beta chain) is drawn from a study of T cell responses to AZD1222 COVID-19 vaccine (dated by TCRdb to the early 2020s). For the wider study: AZD1222 recipients whose second dose came at about 4 weeks and those whose second dose came at about 12 weeks were combined into one group, since spike-specific TCR depth and breadth did not differ between the two schedules. A total of 240 or so trial participants underwent TCR sequencing, of whom roughly 210 had received two doses of AZD1222 and about 25 had received two doses of the MenACWY control vaccine. Trial participants were enrolled into age subgroups of 18-55, 56-69 and 70-plus years, which contained around 150, 28 and 57 TCR-sequenced participants, respectively. Here is what the overall study found, with its caveats: Because no day 14 peak-response samples were available, repertoires were characterized only after the peak T cell response. The 56-69-year group was small, and its depth increase did not reach significance, likely because of low power. CD4 TCRs associated with the vaccine covered the entire spike protein, and the dominant responses were in regions 160-218 and 743-854. Conclusions about previously exposed vaccinees are limited because only six or seven AZD1222 recipients were SARS-CoV-2 seropositive at baseline. Reportedly, almost half of the unique spike-specific TCRs recognized epitopes lying outside the regions that are mutated in the B.1.351 and B.1.1.7 variants. Spike-specific TCR breadth and depth rose significantly after two AZD1222 doses compared with day 0 and with MenACWY recipients. Most participants were white British and females outnumbered males, and the authors suggested that clonal diversity may have been underestimated.

The CDR3 regions of human TCRbeta chains were analyzed by immunosequencing. Regarding the original processing steps: Repertoire TCRs were checked for matches against a reference library of SARS-CoV-2-specific TCRs that had been generated using the MIRA antigen-specificity platform. Breadth was defined as the fraction of unique TCRs that were SARS-CoV-2-associated. Depth was defined as the fraction of total T cells that were SARS-CoV-2-associated. Using the MIRA data, each spike-specific TCR was assigned both to the spike region to which the TCR was reactive and to a CD4 or CD8 class. Log10-transformed breadth and depth values were compared by one-way ANOVA with Sidak's multiple comparisons tests. As stored in TCRdb, this immuneACCESS dataset retains in-frame rearrangements with V and J assigned. A fraction of the clones does not appear; measured against another copy, unresolved V genes explain less than half of the discrepancy, and the remainder lacks a known reason. Clonal size and the V and J genes are those of that table, whereas D and trimming came from the DNA. Here the sample has 150,000 to 200,000 clones; more than 90% occur a single time. The ten largest account for less than 3% of the sample.

The sample's time point label is to be understood as: baseline before first vaccination. Vaccinee samples came from UK trials COV001 and COV002, including a single-blind randomized controlled phase 2/3 trial of AZD1222 (ChAdOx1 nCoV-19) in healthy adults. For TCRbeta chain sequencing, PBMC samples were collected from trial participants at day 0 and at day 28 after the second dose. A remark on this clone: No antigen is known for it. Base qualities are not provided; no much larger clone lies one nucleotide away.

Trimming accounts for 1 base at V and 4 bases at J, while the number of junction bases matched to no gene is 15. Reading the germline V gene gives CDR1 MGHRA and CDR2 YSYEKL. The CDR3 holds 18 amino acids from the cysteine to the phenylalanine. CDR3 DNA is the only sequence kept; it has 54 bases, read in frame from the first base. The receptor's source is an adult in good health. Rearrangement joined TRBV4-1 to TRBJ2-7; the junction holds 8 bases that match TRBD1. This specimen was peripheral blood, taken on day 0 of AZD1222 vaccination. The encoded CDR3 is CASSQAFTGGVSPYEQYF. At the DNA level, the sequence is TGCGCCAGCAGCCAAGCCTTCACAGGGGGAGTATCCCCTTACGAGCAGTACTTC.